Each of the 8 T cell receptor beta chains below was sequenced from the same sample in a study of T cells after yellow fever vaccination. MiXCR, run by TCRdb on the 5' RACE reads, gives a single entry per CDR3 protein. The sample holds 340,000 or so distinct CDR3 sequences; approximately 12% are singletons and the top ten take roughly 3.1%. The specimen comprised CD4+ T cells sorted from PBMCs, sampled 15 days after the yellow fever booster vaccination. The receptors were sampled from a man between 18 and 35 years old who received the YFV17D yellow fever vaccine.

This clonotype came up a few times. The chain recombines TRBV29-1 with TRBJ2-7; unclear D gene. The CDR3 sequence is 13 residues long. Germline CDR1 and CDR2: SQVTM and ANQGSEA. Trimming took off 7 bases at V and 0 bases at J, with 13 bases between the two ends. The DNA of the CDR3 is TGCAGCGCTGTAATCCGGAGCTCCTACGAGCAGTACTTC. Amino acid sequence: CSAVIRSSYEQYF.

The chain couples TRBV7-2 to TRBJ1-5, with TRBD1 as a possible D gene (5 bases). V was cut by 3 bases and J by 5 bases, with 8 bases left in between. CDR1 and CDR2 (germline): SGHTA, FQGNSA. This CDR3 comprises 13 residues. Here the CDR3 DNA reads TGTGCCAGCAGCTTCATACAGGATCAGCCCCAGCATTTT. It specifies CASSFIQDQPQHF.

This clonotype has only a few counts. One end of the junction varies from germline; a read error may be responsible. The rearrangement uses TRBV7-7 and TRBJ2-5; no definite D call. The CDR3 is 13 amino acids. Germline assignment: CDR1 SSHAT and CDR2 FNYEAQ (reference sequence). In DNA form, the CDR3 reads TGTGCTAGCAGCTTAGGGTACGCGGAGACCCAGTACTTC. Encoded protein: CASSLGYAETQYF. Full variable domain (remainder filled in from reference TRBV7-7 and TRBJ2-5): GAGVSQSPRYKVTKRGQDVTLRCDPISSHATLYWYQQALGQGPEFLTYFNYEAQPDKSGLPSDRFSAERPEGSISTLTIQRTEQRDSAMYRCASSLGYAETQYFGPGTRLLVL.

The CDR3 sequence is CASSYLRTENSPLHF. CDR3 DNA sequence: TGTGCCAGCAGTTACCTTCGTACAGAAAATTCACCCCTCCACTTT. The chain recombines TRBV6-5 with TRBJ1-6; D gene uncertain. Trimming shortened V by 2 bases and J by 7 bases, and 12 bases separated the two germline ends. Germline CDR1 MNHEY, CDR2 SVGAGI. The CDR3 loop spans 15 amino acids.

The chain uses TRBV5-1 and TRBJ1-3; D call uncertain. The germline gives CDR1 SGHRS, CDR2 YFSETQ. Trimming cost V 6 bases and J 0 bases, with 7 bases left between them. The CDR3 consists of 13 residues. CDR3 region: CASTPTSGNTIYF. The DNA for the CDR3 is TGCGCCAGCACCCCAACCTCTGGAAACACCATATATTTT. The full variable domain, completed using reference TRBV5-1 and TRBJ1-3, is KAGVTQTPRYLIKTRGQQVTLSCSPISGHRSVSWYQQTPGQGLQFLFEYFSETQRNKGNFPGRFSGRQFSNSRSEMNVSTLELGDSALYLCASTPTSGNTIYFGEGSWLTVV.

The chain links TRBV29-1 to TRBJ2-3; D remains unclear. This CDR3 is 12 amino acids long. Germline loops: CDR1 SQVTM, CDR2 ANQGSEA. The V gene lost 4 bases and the J gene lost 0 bases, with 5 bases spanning the gap. The CDR3 loop is CSVVESTDTQYF. CDR3 coding DNA: TGCAGCGTTGTCGAGAGCACAGATACGCAGTATTTT.

This clonotype was seen ten or more times. The chain links TRBV27 to TRBJ1-1; D may be TRBD1 (6 bases). The germline gives CDR1 MNHEY, CDR2 SMNVEV (reference sequence). V gave up 2 bases and J gave up 0 bases, with 10 bases separating them. The length of the CDR3 is 15 residues. The CDR3 bases are TGTGCCAGCAGTTTAACCGGACAGCTGAACACTGAAGCTTTCTTT. It encodes CASSLTGQLNTEAFF.

This clonotype was detected only a few times. The chain is built from TRBV6-1 and TRBJ1-2; weak D call: TRBD1 (5 bases). The CDR3 covers 14 residues. Germline assignment: CDR1 MNHNS and CDR2 SASEGT. The V gene lost 1 base and the J gene lost 1 base, with 7 bases spanning the gap. The DNA of the CDR3 is TGTGCCAGCAGTGAAGGAGGGGTTAACTATGGCTACACCTTC. Amino acids: CASSEGGVNYGYTF.